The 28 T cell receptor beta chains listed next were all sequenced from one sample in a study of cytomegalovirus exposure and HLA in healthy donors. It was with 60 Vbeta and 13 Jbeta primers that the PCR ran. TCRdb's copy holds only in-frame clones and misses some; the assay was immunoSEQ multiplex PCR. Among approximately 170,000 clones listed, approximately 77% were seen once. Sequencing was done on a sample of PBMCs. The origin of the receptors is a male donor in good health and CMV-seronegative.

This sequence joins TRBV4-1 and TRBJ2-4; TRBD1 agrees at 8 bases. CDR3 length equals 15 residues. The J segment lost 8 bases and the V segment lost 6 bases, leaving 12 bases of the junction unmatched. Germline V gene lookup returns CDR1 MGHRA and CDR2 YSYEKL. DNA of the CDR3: TGCGCCAGCAGGGAAGACAGGGGACTTCTGTACATTCAGTACTTC. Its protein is CASREDRGLLYIQYF.

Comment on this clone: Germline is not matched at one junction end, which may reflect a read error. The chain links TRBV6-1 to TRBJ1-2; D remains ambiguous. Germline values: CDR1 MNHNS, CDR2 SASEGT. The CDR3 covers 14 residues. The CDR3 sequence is CASSESGGNDGYAF. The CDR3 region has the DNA TGTGCCAGCAGTGAATCAGGAGGAAACGATGGCTACGCCTTC.

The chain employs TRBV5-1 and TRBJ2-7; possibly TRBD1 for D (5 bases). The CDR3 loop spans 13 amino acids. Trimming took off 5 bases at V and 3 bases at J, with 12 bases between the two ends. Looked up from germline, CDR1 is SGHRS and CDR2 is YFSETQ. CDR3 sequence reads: CASRVTEIYEQYF. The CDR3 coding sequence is TGCGCCAGCAGAGTGACAGAGATCTACGAGCAGTACTTC.

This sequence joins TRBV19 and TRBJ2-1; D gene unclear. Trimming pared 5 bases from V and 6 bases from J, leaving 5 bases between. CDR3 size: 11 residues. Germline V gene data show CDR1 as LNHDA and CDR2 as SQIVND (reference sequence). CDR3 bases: TGTGCCAGTAGTTCCGGCAATGAGCAGTTCTTC. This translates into CASSSGNEQFF.

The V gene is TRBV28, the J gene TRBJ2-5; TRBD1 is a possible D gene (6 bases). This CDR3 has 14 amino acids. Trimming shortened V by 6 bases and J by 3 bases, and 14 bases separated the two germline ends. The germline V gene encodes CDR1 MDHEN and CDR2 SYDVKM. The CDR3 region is CASRKWAGEETQYF. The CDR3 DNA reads TGTGCCAGCAGAAAATGGGCAGGGGAAGAGACCCAGTACTTC.

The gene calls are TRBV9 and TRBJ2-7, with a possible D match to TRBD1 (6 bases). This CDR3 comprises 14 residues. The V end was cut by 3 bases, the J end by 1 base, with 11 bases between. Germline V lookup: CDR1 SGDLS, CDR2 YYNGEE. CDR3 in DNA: TGTGCCAGCAGCGCCACAGGGCTGTCCTACGAGCAGTACTTC. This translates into CASSATGLSYEQYF.

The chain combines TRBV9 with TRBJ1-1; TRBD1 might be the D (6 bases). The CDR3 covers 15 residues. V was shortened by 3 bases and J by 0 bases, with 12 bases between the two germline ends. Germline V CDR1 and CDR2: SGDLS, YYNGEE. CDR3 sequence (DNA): TGTGCCAGCAGCGGACGGACAGCCATGAACACTGAAGCTTTCTTT. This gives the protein CASSGRTAMNTEAFF. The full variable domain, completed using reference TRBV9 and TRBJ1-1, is DSGVTQTPKHLITATGQRVTLRCSPRSGDLSVYWYQQSLDQGLQFLIQYYNGEERAKGNILERFSAQQFPDLHSELNLSSLELGDSALYFCASSGRTAMNTEAFFGQGTRLTVV.

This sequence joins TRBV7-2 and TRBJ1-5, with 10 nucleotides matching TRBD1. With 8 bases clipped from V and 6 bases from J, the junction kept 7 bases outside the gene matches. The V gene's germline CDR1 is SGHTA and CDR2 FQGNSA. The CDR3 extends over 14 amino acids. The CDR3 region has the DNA TGTGCCAGCGGACAGGGGGGGATGGTTCAGCCCCAGCATTTT. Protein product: CASGQGGMVQPQHF.

The CDR3 here is CASSTQGPNTGELFF. Written as DNA, the CDR3 is TGTGCCAGCAGTACACAGGGGCCGAACACCGGGGAGCTGTTTTTT. The V call is TRBV28, the J call TRBJ2-2; 7 bases match TRBD1. The ends lost 5 bases at V and 0 bases at J; junction bases unmatched: 3. The germline V gene encodes CDR1 MDHEN and CDR2 SYDVKM. The CDR3 contains 15 residues.

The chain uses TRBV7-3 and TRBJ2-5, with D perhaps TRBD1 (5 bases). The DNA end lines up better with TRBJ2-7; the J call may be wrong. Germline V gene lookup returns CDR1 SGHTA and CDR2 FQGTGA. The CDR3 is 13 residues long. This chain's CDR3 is CASSLGHTYEQYF. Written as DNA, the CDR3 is TGTGCCAGCAGCTTGGGGCATACCTACGAGCAGTACTTC.

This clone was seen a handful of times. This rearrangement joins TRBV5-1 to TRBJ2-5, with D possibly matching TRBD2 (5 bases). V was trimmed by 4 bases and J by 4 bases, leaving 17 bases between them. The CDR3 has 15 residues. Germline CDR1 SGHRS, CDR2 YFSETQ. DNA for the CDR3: TGCGCCAGCAGCGCCGACCGGGGAAATATAGAGACCCAGTACTTC. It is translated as CASSADRGNIETQYF.

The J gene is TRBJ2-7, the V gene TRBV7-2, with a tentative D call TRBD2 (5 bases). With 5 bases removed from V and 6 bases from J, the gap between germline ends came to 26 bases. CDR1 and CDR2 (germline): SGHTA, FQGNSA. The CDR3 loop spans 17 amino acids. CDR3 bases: TGTGCCAGCAGCCCCGCCGGGGTAGGTATCAGGTCGAGCGAGCAGTACTTC. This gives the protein CASSPAGVGIRSSEQYF. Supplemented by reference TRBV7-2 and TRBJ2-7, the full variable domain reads GAGVSQSPSNKVTEKGKDVELRCDPISGHTALYWYRQSLGQGLEFLIYFQGNSAPDKSGLPSDRFSAERTGGSVSTLTIQRTQQEDSAVYLCASSPAGVGIRSSEQYFGPGTRLTVT.

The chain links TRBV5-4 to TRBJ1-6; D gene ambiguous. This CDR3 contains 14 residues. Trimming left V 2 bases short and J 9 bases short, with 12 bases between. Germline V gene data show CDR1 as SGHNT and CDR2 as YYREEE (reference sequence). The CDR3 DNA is TGTGCCAGCAGCTTCGGGAACGGTGGTTCACCCCTCCACTTT. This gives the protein CASSFGNGGSPLHF.

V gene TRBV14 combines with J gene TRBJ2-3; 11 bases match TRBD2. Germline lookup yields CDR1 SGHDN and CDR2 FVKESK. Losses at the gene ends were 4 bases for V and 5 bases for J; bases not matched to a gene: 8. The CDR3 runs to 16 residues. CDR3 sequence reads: CASSLPGTSGLDTQYF. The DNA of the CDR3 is TGTGCCAGCAGCCTCCCCGGGACTAGCGGACTAGATACGCAGTATTTT.

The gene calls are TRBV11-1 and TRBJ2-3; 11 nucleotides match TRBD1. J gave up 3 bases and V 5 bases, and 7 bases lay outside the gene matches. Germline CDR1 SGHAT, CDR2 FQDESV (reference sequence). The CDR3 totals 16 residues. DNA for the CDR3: TGTGCCAGCAGCCAAGGGACAGGGGGGATGACAGATACGCAGTATTTT. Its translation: CASSQGTGGMTDTQYF.

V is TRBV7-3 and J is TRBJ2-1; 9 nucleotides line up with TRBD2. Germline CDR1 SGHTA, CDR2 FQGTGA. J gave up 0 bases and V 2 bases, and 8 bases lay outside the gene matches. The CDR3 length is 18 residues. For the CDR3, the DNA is TGTGCCAGCAGCTTATTCCGAGATAGCGGGAGCTCCTACAATGAGCAGTTCTTC. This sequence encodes CASSLFRDSGSSYNEQFF.

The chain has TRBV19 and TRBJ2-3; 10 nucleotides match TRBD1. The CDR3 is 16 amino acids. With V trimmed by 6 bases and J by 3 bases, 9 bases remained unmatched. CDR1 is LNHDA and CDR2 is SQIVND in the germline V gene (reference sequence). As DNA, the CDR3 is TGTGCCAGTAGCAGATATGGACAGGGGGGAACAGATACGCAGTATTTT. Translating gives CASSRYGQGGTDTQYF.

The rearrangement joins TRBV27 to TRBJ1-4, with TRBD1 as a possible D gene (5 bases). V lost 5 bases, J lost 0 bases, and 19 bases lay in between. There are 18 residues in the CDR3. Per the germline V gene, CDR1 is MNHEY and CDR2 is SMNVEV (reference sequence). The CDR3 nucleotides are TGTGCCAGCAGTCCGCGGGGGGGAGGGGTAACAACTAATGAAAAACTGTTTTTT. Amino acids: CASSPRGGGVTTNEKLFF.

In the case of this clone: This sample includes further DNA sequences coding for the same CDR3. The CDR3 spells CASSPGGYGYTF. CDR3 nucleotides: TGTGCCAGCAGCCCAGGGGGGTATGGCTACACCTTC. This chain uses TRBV28 with TRBJ1-2; 7 positions match TRBD1. CDR1 is MDHEN, CDR2 SYDVKM, per germline. V lost 6 bases and J lost 5; bases outside the gene matches: 3. The CDR3 is made up of 12 amino acids.

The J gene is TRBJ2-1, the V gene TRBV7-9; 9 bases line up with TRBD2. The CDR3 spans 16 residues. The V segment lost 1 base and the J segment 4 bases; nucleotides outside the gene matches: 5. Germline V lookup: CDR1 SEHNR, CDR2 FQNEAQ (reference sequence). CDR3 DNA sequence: TGTGCCAGCAGCTTAGATGCGGGGGGGTGGTACAATGAGCAGTTCTTC. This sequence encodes CASSLDAGGWYNEQFF.

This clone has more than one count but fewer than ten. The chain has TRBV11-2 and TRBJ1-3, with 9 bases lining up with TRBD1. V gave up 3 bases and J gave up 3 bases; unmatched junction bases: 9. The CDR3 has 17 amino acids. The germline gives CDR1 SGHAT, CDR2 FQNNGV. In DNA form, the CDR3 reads TGTGCCAGCAGCTTTAGGGGGACAGGGCTTAATGGAAACACCATATATTTT. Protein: CASSFRGTGLNGNTIYF.

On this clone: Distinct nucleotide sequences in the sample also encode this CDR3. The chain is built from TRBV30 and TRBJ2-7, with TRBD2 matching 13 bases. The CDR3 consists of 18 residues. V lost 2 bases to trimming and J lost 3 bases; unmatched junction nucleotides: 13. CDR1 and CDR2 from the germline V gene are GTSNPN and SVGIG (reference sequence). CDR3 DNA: TGTGCCTGGAGTCACCCTCGGACTAGCGGGAGTCCCTTCTACGAGCAGTACTTC. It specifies CAWSHPRTSGSPFYEQYF.

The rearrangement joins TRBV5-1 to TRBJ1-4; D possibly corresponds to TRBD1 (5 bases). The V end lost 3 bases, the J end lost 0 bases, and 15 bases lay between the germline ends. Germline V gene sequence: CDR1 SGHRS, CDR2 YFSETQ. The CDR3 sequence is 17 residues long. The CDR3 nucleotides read TGCGCCAGCAGCTCGGCAGGCTCCAGGGCAACTAATGAAAAACTGTTTTTT. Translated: CASSSAGSRATNEKLFF.

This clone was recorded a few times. CDR3 DNA sequence: TGTGCCAGCAGCCAGGGGACTAGCGGGGGTGCAGATACGCAGTATTTT. Encoded protein: CASSQGTSGGADTQYF. The chain combines TRBV6-4 with TRBJ2-3; TRBD2 agrees at 14 bases. The CDR3 covers 16 residues. Losses at the gene ends were 6 bases for V and 4 bases for J; bases not matched to a gene: 6. Germline values: CDR1 MRHNA, CDR2 SNTAGT.

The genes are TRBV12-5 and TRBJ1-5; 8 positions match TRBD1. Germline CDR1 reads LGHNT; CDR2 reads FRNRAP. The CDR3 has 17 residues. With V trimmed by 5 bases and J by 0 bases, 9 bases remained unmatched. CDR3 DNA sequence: TGTGCTAGTGGTGAACGACAGGGGCGAGATAGCAATCAGCCCCAGCATTTT. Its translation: CASGERQGRDSNQPQHF.

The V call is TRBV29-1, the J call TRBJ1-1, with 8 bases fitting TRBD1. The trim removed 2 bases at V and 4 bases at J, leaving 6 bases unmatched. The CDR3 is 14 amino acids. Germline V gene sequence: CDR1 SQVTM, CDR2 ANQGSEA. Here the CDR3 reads CSVEMATGATEAFF. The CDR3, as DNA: TGCAGCGTTGAAATGGCGACAGGGGCCACTGAAGCTTTCTTT.

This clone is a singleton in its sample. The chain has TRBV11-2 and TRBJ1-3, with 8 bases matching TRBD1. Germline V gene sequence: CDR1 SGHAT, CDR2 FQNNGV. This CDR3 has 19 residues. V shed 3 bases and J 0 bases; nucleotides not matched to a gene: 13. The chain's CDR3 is CASSFRGRQGAHSGNTIYF. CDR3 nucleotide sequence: TGTGCCAGCAGCTTTAGGGGAAGGCAGGGGGCTCACTCTGGAAACACCATATATTTT.

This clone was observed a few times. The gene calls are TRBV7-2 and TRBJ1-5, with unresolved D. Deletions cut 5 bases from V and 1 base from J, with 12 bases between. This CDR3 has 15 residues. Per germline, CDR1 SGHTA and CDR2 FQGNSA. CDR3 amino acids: CASSQGGLSNQPQHF. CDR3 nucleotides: TGTGCCAGCAGCCAAGGAGGCCTCAGCAATCAGCCCCAGCATTTT.